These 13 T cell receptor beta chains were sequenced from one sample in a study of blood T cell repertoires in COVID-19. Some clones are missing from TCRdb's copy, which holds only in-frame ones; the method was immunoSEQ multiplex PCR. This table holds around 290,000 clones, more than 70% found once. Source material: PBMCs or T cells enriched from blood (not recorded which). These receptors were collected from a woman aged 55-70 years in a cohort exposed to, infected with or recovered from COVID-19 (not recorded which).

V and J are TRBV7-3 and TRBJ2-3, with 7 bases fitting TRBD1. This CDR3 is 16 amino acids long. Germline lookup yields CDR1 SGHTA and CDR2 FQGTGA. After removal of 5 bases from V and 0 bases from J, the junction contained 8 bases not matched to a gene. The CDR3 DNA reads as TGTGCCAGCAGCCGGACACCGACAGGGAGCACAGATACGCAGTATTTT. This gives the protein CASSRTPTGSTDTQYF.

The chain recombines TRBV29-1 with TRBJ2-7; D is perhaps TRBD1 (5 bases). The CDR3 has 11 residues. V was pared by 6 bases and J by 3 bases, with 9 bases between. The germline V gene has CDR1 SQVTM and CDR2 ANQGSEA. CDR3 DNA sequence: TGCAGCGTACAGGAGTACTACGAGCAGTACTTC. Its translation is CSVQEYYEQYF.

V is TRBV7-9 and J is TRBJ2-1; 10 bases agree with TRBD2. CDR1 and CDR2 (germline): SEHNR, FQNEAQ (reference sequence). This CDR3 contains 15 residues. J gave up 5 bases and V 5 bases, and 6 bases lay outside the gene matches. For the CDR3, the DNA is TGTGCCAGCAGCGTAAGAACTAGCGGGGACAATGAGCAGTTCTTC. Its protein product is CASSVRTSGDNEQFF. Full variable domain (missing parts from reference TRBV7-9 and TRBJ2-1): DTGVSQNPRHKITKRGQNVTFRCDPISEHNRLYWYRQTLGQGPEFLTYFQNEAQLEKSRLLSDRFSAERPKGSFSTLEIQRTEQGDSAMYLCASSVRTSGDNEQFFGPGTRLTVL.

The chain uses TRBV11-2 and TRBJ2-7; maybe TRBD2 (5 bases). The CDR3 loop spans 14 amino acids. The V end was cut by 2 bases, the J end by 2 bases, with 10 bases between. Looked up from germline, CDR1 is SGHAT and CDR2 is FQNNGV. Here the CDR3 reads CASSLLAGTYEQYF. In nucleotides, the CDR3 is TGTGCCAGCAGCTTACTCGCGGGCACCTACGAGCAGTACTTC.

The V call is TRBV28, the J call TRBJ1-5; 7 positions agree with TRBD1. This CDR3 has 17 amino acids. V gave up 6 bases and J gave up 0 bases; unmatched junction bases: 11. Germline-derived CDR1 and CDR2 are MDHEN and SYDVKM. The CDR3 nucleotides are TGTGCCAGCAGCCTTACAGGGGTGACCCTTAGCAATCAGCCCCAGCATTTT. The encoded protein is CASSLTGVTLSNQPQHF. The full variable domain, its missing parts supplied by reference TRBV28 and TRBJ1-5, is DVKVTQSSRYLVKRTGEKVFLECVQDMDHENMFWYRQDPGLGLRLIYFSYDVKMKEKGDIPEGYSVSREKKERFSLILESASTNQTSMYLCASSLTGVTLSNQPQHFGDGTRLSIL.

The DNA of the CDR3 is TGTGCCAGCAGCCGCTTTACTATTGCAGGGTACAGGGGCACCCGTCCGAGCTCTGGAAACACCATATATTTT. It is translated as CASSRFTIAGYRGTRPSSGNTIYF. This chain uses TRBV6-2 or TRBV6-3 with TRBJ1-3; 7 nucleotides line up with TRBD1. V was pared by 6 bases and J by 0 bases, with 32 bases of the junction left unmatched. Germline CDR1 and CDR2: MNHEY and SVGEGT. The CDR3 is 24 residues long.

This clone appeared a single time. CDR3 in amino acids: CASSRGQNNSPLHF. The DNA for the CDR3 is TGCGCCAGCAGCCGGGGACAGAATAATTCACCCCTCCACTTT. The gene calls are TRBV4-1 and TRBJ1-6; 7 bases agree with TRBD1. V dropped 4 bases and J dropped 5; count of bases not matched to a gene: 2. Germline V lookup: CDR1 MGHRA, CDR2 YSYEKL. There are 14 residues in the CDR3.

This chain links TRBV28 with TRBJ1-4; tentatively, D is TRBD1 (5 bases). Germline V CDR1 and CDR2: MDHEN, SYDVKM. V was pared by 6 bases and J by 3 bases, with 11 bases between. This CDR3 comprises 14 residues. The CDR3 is CASRDGGANEKLFF. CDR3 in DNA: TGTGCCAGCAGAGATGGGGGGGCTAATGAAAAACTGTTTTTT.

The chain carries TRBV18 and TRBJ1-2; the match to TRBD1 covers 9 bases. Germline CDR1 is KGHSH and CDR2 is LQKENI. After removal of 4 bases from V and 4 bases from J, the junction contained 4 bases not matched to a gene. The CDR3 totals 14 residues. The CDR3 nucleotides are TGTGCCAGCTCACAGACAGGGGGAACCTATGGCTACACCTTC. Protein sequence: CASSQTGGTYGYTF.

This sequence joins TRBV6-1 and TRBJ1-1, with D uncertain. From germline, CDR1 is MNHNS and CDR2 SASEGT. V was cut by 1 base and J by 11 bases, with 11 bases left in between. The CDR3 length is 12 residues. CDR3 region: CASSEVGGGAFF. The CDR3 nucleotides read TGTGCCAGCAGTGAAGTTGGAGGAGGGGCTTTCTTT.

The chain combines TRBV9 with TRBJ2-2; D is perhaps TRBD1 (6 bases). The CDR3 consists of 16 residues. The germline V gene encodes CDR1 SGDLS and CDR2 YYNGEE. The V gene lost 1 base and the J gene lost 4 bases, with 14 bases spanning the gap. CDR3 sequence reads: CASSVTSGTTTGELFF. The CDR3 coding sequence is TGTGCCAGCAGCGTAACCTCCGGGACAACCACCGGGGAGCTGTTTTTT.

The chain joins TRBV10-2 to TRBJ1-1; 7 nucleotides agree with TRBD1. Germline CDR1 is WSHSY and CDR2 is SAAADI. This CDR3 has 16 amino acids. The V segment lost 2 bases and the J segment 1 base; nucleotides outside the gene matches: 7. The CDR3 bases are TGCGCCAGCAGTGAGCCAGGACAGGCTCAGAACACTGAAGCTTTCTTT. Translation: CASSEPGQAQNTEAFF.

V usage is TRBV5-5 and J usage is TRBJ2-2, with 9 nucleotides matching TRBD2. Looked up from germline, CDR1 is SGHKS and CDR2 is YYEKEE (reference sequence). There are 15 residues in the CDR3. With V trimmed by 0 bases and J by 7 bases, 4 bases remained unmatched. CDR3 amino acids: CASSLAAGGIGELFF. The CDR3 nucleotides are TGTGCCAGCAGCTTGGCCGCGGGAGGGATCGGGGAGCTGTTTTTT.